This T cell receptor (beta chain) emerged from a study of blood T cell repertoires in COVID-19. Study-level background: Acute and convalescent COVID-19 specimens originated in the United States, Italy and Spain. Sources were T cells, B-cell-depleted T cells, or PBMCs; the material itself was cDNA or gDNA.

Trimming took 0 bases from V and 8 from J, leaving 13 bases between them. Germline V gene data show CDR1 as GTSNPN and CDR2 as SVGIG (reference sequence). The CDR3 spans 13 residues. Per the study methods: Estimates of nucleated cell counts were drawn from the amplification of reference gene primers. Data came from immunoSEQ multiplex PCR; TCRdb stores just in-frame clones and leaves some out. D and trimming come from the DNA, and the V and J calls and clone size come from that table. This repertoire shows 130,000 to 150,000 clones, roughly 85% found once; its top ten account for 6.5% to 9.5%. V is TRBV30 and J is TRBJ1-2; D possibly corresponds to TRBD1 (6 bases). This receptor was taken from a woman in her fifties or sixties with COVID-19, enrolled during active disease. Sequencing input: peripheral blood. DNA for the CDR3: TGTGCCTGGAGTGTACTGGGGGCTTGGGGCTACACCTTC. Amino acid sequence: CAWSVLGAWGYTF.